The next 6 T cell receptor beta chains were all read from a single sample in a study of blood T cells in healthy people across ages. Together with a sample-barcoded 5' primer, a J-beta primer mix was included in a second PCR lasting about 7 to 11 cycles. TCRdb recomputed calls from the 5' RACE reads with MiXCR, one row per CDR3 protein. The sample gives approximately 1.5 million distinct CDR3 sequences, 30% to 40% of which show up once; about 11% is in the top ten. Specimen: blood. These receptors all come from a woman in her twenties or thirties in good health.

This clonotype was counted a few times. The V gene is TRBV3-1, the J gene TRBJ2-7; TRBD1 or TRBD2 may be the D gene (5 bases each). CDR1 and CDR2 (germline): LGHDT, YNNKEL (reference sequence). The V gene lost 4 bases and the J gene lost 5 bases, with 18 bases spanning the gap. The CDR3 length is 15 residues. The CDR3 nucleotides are TGTGCCAGCAGCCCCCCCCACGGGACGGCCCACGAGCAGTACTTC. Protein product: CASSPPHGTAHEQYF.

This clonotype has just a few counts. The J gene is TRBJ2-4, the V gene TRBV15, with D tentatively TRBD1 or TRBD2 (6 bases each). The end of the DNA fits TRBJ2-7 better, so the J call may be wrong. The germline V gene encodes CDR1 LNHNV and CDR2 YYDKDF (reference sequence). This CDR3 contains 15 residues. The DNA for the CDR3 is TGTGCCACCAGCAGAGCGGGGGCCTTTACCTACGAGCAGTACTTC. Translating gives CATSRAGAFTYEQYF.

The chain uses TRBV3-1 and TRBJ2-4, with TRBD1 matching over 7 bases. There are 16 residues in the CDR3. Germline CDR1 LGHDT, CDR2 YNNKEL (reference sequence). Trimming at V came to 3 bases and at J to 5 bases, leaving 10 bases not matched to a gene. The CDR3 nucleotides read TGTGCCAGCAGCCAGTCACAGTCAGGGGGTCAAAACATTCAGTACTTC. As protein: CASSQSQSGGQNIQYF. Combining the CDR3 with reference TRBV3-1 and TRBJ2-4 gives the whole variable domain DTAVSQTPKYLVTQMGNDKSIKCEQNLGHDTMYWYKQDSKKFLKIMFSYNNKELIINETVPNRFSPKSPDKAHLNLHINSLELGDSAVYFCASSQSQSGGQNIQYFGAGTRLSVL.

This CDR3 is CSARPLGGLEGRITYNEQFF. CDR3 in DNA: TGCAGTGCTAGACCCCTCGGGGGACTAGAGGGAAGGATAACCTACAATGAGCAGTTCTTC. The J gene is TRBJ2-1, the V gene TRBV20-1; 8 bases are a match to TRBD2. The germline V gene encodes CDR1 DFQATT and CDR2 SNEGSKA (reference sequence). After removal of 2 bases from V and 2 bases from J, the junction contained 20 bases not matched to a gene. The CDR3 is 20 residues long.

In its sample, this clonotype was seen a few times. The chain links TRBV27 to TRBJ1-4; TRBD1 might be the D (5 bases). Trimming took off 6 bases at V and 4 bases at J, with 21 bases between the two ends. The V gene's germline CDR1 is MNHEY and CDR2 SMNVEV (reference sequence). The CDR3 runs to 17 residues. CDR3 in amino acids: CASSPRWASRGNEKLFF. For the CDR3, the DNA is TGTGCCAGCAGCCCAAGATGGGCGTCTAGGGGTAATGAAAAACTGTTTTTT.

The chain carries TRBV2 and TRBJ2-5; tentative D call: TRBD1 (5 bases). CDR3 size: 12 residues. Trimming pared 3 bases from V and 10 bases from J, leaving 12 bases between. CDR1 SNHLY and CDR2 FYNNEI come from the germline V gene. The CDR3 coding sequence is TGTGCCAGCAGTGACAGGGTCGGTGACCAGTACTTC. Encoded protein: CASSDRVGDQYF.